These 29 T cell receptor beta chains originate from one sample sequenced in a study of T cell responses to AZD1222 COVID-19 vaccine. Here immunoSEQ multiplex PCR was the method, and the copy in TCRdb shows in-frame clones only, minus some. The top ten hold under 8.5% of the sample, which has 55,000 to 75,000 clones, 88% seen once. The starting material was peripheral blood, obtained on day 0 of AZD1222 vaccination. The receptors were gathered from an adult in good health.

This clone was detected once. J is TRBJ2-1 and V is TRBV29-1; perhaps TRBD2 as D (6 bases). V dropped 7 bases and J dropped 5 bases, with 15 bases sitting between them. Germline CDR1 is SQVTM and CDR2 is ANQGSEA. The CDR3 loop spans 13 amino acids. CDR3 region: CSGGPGLHNEQFF. The CDR3 nucleotides read TGCAGCGGTGGGCCGGGACTCCACAATGAGCAGTTCTTC.

The chain uses TRBV9 and TRBJ1-2; no firm D call. The CDR3 is 13 amino acids. Germline V gene data show CDR1 as SGDLS and CDR2 as YYNGEE. Trimming cost V 2 bases and J 7 bases, with 12 bases left between them. For the CDR3, the DNA is TGTGCCAGCAGCGTTTCCTACGGTGGTGGCTACACCTTC. Its translation: CASSVSYGGGYTF. The full variable domain, its missing parts supplied by reference TRBV9 and TRBJ1-2, is DSGVTQTPKHLITATGQRVTLRCSPRSGDLSVYWYQQSLDQGLQFLIQYYNGEERAKGNILERFSAQQFPDLHSELNLSSLELGDSALYFCASSVSYGGGYTFGSGTRLTVV.

The chain carries TRBV6-5 and TRBJ2-2, with D possibly TRBD2 on 6 matching bases. CDR1 is MNHEY and CDR2 is SVGAGI in the germline V gene. V was clipped by 6 bases and J by 4 bases, with 12 bases between them. CDR3 size: 14 residues. The chain's CDR3 is CASRRGGRTGELFF. CDR3 nucleotides: TGTGCCAGCAGAAGGGGAGGACGCACCGGGGAGCTGTTTTTT.

The V and J genes are TRBV6-4 and TRBJ1-5; D possibly corresponds to TRBD1 (5 bases). With 1 base removed from V and 9 bases from J, the gap between germline ends came to 16 bases. CDR3 length: 15 amino acids. The germline V gene encodes CDR1 MRHNA and CDR2 SNTAGT. CDR3 nucleotides: TGTGCCAGCAGTGACTTGCGTGTTGGGACCGCGCCCCAGCATTTT. As protein: CASSDLRVGTAPQHF.

V gene TRBV9 combines with J gene TRBJ1-1; no clear D. Germline CDR1 reads SGDLS; CDR2 reads YYNGEE. This CDR3 region has 13 residues. V was clipped by 4 bases and J by 6 bases, with 13 bases between them. The chain's CDR3 is CASSLFASAEAFF. CDR3 nucleotides: TGTGCCAGCAGCCTTTTCGCATCCGCTGAAGCTTTCTTT.

The chain carries TRBV4-2 and TRBJ1-3; 10 nucleotides agree with TRBD1. The V gene end was trimmed by 1 base and the J gene end by 0 bases; junction bases not matched to a gene: 9. This CDR3 region has 19 residues. Germline values: CDR1 LGHNA, CDR2 YNFKEQ. The CDR3 DNA reads as TGTGCCAGCAGCCAAGTTTGGGACAGGGGCCTCAACTCTGGAAACACCATATATTTT. Its translation is CASSQVWDRGLNSGNTIYF.

The V gene is TRBV27, the J gene TRBJ1-3, with D hard to call. Germline values: CDR1 MNHEY, CDR2 SMNVEV (reference sequence). The CDR3 loop spans 15 amino acids. Trimming took off 5 bases at V and 0 bases at J, with 11 bases between the two ends. The CDR3 loop reads CASSRYLHSGNTIYF. CDR3 DNA: TGTGCCAGCAGTCGGTACCTCCACTCTGGAAACACCATATATTTT.

V gene TRBV25-1 combines with J gene TRBJ2-5; the D gene is possibly TRBD2 (6 bases). This CDR3 comprises 16 residues. The V and J ends lost 5 bases and 1 base respectively, with 17 bases between them. Germline CDR1 MGHDK, CDR2 SYGVNS. The CDR3 is CASSTPGETLQETQYF. Written as DNA, the CDR3 is TGTGCCAGCAGTACCCCGGGGGAGACACTCCAAGAGACCCAGTACTTC.

This clone was recorded once. The chain combines TRBV4-2 with TRBJ2-3; D not certain. Germline CDR1 is LGHNA and CDR2 is YNFKEQ. Trimming removed 4 bases from V and 2 bases from J, with 7 bases in between. CDR3 size: 13 residues. This chain's CDR3 is CASSPEFTDTQYF. The DNA of the CDR3 is TGTGCCAGCAGCCCGGAATTCACAGATACGCAGTATTTT.

The DNA of the CDR3 is TGTGCCAGCAGCCTTAGTAGGAACACTGAAGCTTTCTTT. This gives the protein CASSLSRNTEAFF. V is TRBV5-5 and J is TRBJ1-1; D is ambiguous. The CDR3 is made up of 13 amino acids. Trimming left V 4 bases short and J 1 base short, with 8 bases between. From germline, CDR1 is SGHKS and CDR2 YYEKEE (reference sequence).

The chain couples TRBV30 to TRBJ1-6; no definite D call. Trimming cost V 0 bases and J 8 bases, with 5 bases left between them. Germline-derived CDR1 and CDR2 are GTSNPN and SVGIG (reference sequence). The CDR3 runs to 12 residues. The CDR3 spells CAWSVGYSPLHF. Written as DNA, the CDR3 is TGTGCCTGGAGTGTCGGTTATTCACCCCTCCACTTT.

This clone appeared once. V gene TRBV4-1 combines with J gene TRBJ1-1, with D possibly TRBD1 on 5 matching bases. CDR1 MGHRA and CDR2 YSYEKL come from the germline V gene. CDR3 length: 17 residues. Between the trimmed V and J ends, which lost 0 bases and 3 bases, there was a span of 17 bases. CDR3 sequence reads: CASSQDAIRAFDTEAFF. The CDR3 DNA is TGCGCCAGCAGCCAAGATGCCATCAGGGCGTTCGACACTGAAGCTTTCTTT.

CDR3 protein: CASGLAGGPYEQYF. The CDR3 DNA is TGTGCCAGCGGGTTAGCGGGAGGGCCCTACGAGCAGTACTTC. The gene calls are TRBV6-5 and TRBJ2-7; 11 nucleotides align to TRBD2. V was clipped by 8 bases and J by 2 bases; unmatched bases: 5. CDR1 and CDR2 from the germline V gene are MNHEY and SVGAGI. The CDR3 is made up of 14 amino acids.

The chain joins TRBV2 to TRBJ2-1; D may be TRBD1 (7 bases). The CDR3 runs to 14 residues. The germline CDR1 and CDR2 sequences are SNHLY and FYNNEI. V was shortened by 4 bases and J by 12 bases, with 19 bases between the two germline ends. CDR3 nucleotides: TGTGCCAGCAGTGTTGAGGCAGGGGGGAGCTGGCAGTTCTTC. It translates to CASSVEAGGSWQFF.

The chain has TRBV4-2 and TRBJ1-5; D not resolved. The CDR3 is made up of 14 amino acids. V shed 0 bases and J shed 6 bases, with 9 bases lying between them. The germline CDR1 and CDR2 sequences are LGHNA and YNFKEQ. The CDR3 nucleotides are TGTGCCAGCAGCCAAGATCCGGGAGGTCAGCCCCAGCATTTT. Its translation is CASSQDPGGQPQHF.

This chain connects TRBV19 to TRBJ2-7; 13 bases line up with TRBD2. This CDR3 has 15 amino acids. The ends lost 4 bases at V and 2 bases at J; junction bases unmatched: 2. In germline, CDR1 is LNHDA, CDR2 SQIVND (reference sequence). The CDR3 protein is CASSTTSGRAYEQYF. As DNA, the CDR3 is TGTGCCAGTAGTACTACTAGCGGGAGGGCCTACGAGCAGTACTTC.

The V gene is TRBV7-2, the J gene TRBJ2-1, with 8 nucleotides matching TRBD2. The V and J ends lost 4 bases and 9 bases, in that order; junction bases with no gene match: 14. The CDR3 covers 16 residues. CDR1 is SGHTA and CDR2 is FQGNSA in the germline V gene. The CDR3 nucleotides are TGTGCCAGCAGCTCCGCTGTGGCGGGAGGATTGGGTGAGCAGTTCTTC. Encoded protein: CASSSAVAGGLGEQFF.

Only a few counts were recorded for this clone. The chain employs TRBV25-1 and TRBJ2-4, with D possibly being TRBD2 (6 bases). Germline V gives CDR1 MGHDK, CDR2 SYGVNS. Trimming cost V 6 bases and J 0 bases, with 9 bases left between them. There are 14 residues in the CDR3. The CDR3 loop reads CASSRGGAKNIQYF. For the CDR3, the DNA is TGTGCCAGCAGCCGGGGAGGAGCCAAAAACATTCAGTACTTC. Combining the CDR3 with reference TRBV25-1 and TRBJ2-4 gives the whole variable domain EADIYQTPRYLVIGTGKKITLECSQTMGHDKMYWYQQDPGMELHLIHYSYGVNSTEKGDLSSESTVSRIRTEHFPLTLESARPSHTSQYLCASSRGGAKNIQYFGAGTRLSVL.

This chain links TRBV14 with TRBJ2-7, with 11 bases aligning to TRBD1. Germline V gene lookup returns CDR1 SGHDN and CDR2 FVKESK. This CDR3 is 16 amino acids long. The ends lost 2 bases at V and 5 bases at J; junction bases unmatched: 8. The DNA of the CDR3 is TGTGCCAGCAGCCAAATGGTAGTGGGACAGGGGGACGAGCAGTACTTC. Protein: CASSQMVVGQGDEQYF.

Written as DNA, the CDR3 is TGTGCCAGCAGCTTAGCCCTAAATGAGCAGTTCTTC. Translation gives CASSLALNEQFF. This chain links TRBV7-2 with TRBJ2-1; D is unresolved. V lost 0 bases and J 7 bases, leaving 4 bases between the germline ends. This CDR3 has 12 residues. Germline lookup yields CDR1 SGHTA and CDR2 FQGNSA.

This chain links TRBV27 with TRBJ2-2; the D gene is possibly TRBD1 (5 bases). Per germline, CDR1 MNHEY and CDR2 SMNVEV (reference sequence). This CDR3 comprises 15 residues. V shed 5 bases and J shed 3 bases, with 13 bases lying between them. The CDR3, as DNA: TGTGCCAGCAGTAATCAGGACACATACACCGGGGAGCTGTTTTTT. Encoded protein: CASSNQDTYTGELFF.

This chain connects TRBV28 to TRBJ1-1; TRBD1 might be the D (5 bases). This CDR3 is 14 amino acids long. V lost 5 bases and J lost 5, with 15 bases in between. The germline V gene encodes CDR1 MDHEN and CDR2 SYDVKM. CDR3 sequence (DNA): TGTGCCAGCAGTAGGGCAGGGTTGCGGACTGAAGCTTTCTTT. Protein product: CASSRAGLRTEAFF.

The chain employs TRBV21-1 and TRBJ2-1; the table calls TRBD2, which could not be checked here. TRBV21-1 is annotated as a pseudogene. CDR3 length: 20 residues. CDR3 region: CASSPRLAGGPIIRYNEQFF. The CDR3 nucleotides are TGTGCCAGCAGCCCCCGGCTAGCGGGAGGGCCAATTATCAGGTACAATGAGCAGTTCTTC.

Only a few counts were recorded for this clone. The chain carries TRBV7-9 and TRBJ1-4; D uncertain. Germline loops: CDR1 SEHNR, CDR2 FQNEAQ (reference sequence). This CDR3 spans 14 amino acids. Trimming took 4 bases from V and 4 from J, leaving 10 bases between them. The CDR3 bases are TGTGCCAGCAGCTCCCCTTTCTTTAATGAAAAACTGTTTTTT. Its protein is CASSSPFFNEKLFF.

V is TRBV5-1 and J is TRBJ2-2; TRBD1 matches 9 bases. Germline CDR1 is SGHRS and CDR2 is YFSETQ. V gave up 0 bases and J gave up 8 bases; unmatched junction bases: 8. The CDR3 covers 16 residues. CDR3 coding DNA: TGCGCCAGCAGCTTGGTCGGACAGGGGTTATCGGGGGAGCTGTTTTTT. Translation gives CASSLVGQGLSGELFF. The complete variable domain, with remaining parts taken from reference TRBV5-1 and TRBJ2-2, reads KAGVTQTPRYLIKTRGQQVTLSCSPISGHRSVSWYQQTPGQGLQFLFEYFSETQRNKGNFPGRFSGRQFSNSRSEMNVSTLELGDSALYLCASSLVGQGLSGELFFGEGSRLTVL.

J is TRBJ1-2 and V is TRBV4-1, with TRBD1 as a possible D gene (6 bases). CDR1 and CDR2 from the germline V gene are MGHRA and YSYEKL. Trimming removed 0 bases from V and 4 bases from J, with 15 bases in between. The CDR3 extends over 16 amino acids. DNA for the CDR3: TGCGCCAGCAGCCAAGATACAGGGATCAGGGCCTATGGCTACACCTTC. Encoded protein: CASSQDTGIRAYGYTF.

This clone showed up just once. The gene calls are TRBV4-1 and TRBJ2-1; a weak D match, TRBD2 (7 bases). In germline, CDR1 is MGHRA, CDR2 YSYEKL. The CDR3 totals 15 residues. Between the trimmed V and J ends, which lost 5 bases and 5 bases, there was a span of 16 bases. The CDR3 region has the DNA TGCGCCAGCAGCTATCCGGGGGGCGCGGACAATGAGCAGTTCTTC. This sequence encodes CASSYPGGADNEQFF.

CDR3 protein: CASSDTPQGVGYEQYF. CDR3 bases: TGTGCCAGCAGCGATACGCCTCAGGGTGTGGGTTACGAGCAGTACTTC. This chain connects TRBV11-2 to TRBJ2-7, with a possible D match to TRBD1 (5 bases). Germline loops: CDR1 SGHAT, CDR2 FQNNGV. This CDR3 contains 16 residues. Trimming removed 5 bases at V and 4 bases at J, with 21 bases between.

This rearrangement joins TRBV6-2 or TRBV6-3 to TRBJ2-1; D perhaps matches TRBD2 (5 bases). The CDR3 is 16 residues long. Trimming shortened V by 4 bases and J by 0 bases, and 13 bases separated the two germline ends. In germline, CDR1 is MNHEY, CDR2 SVGEGT. CDR3 sequence (DNA): TGTGCCAGCAGTTTGGCGGGCGTAAGCTCCTACAATGAGCAGTTCTTC. Amino acids: CASSLAGVSSYNEQFF.